The clone carrying this TCR beta chain was picked up one time. Antigen specificity is unknown. The CDR3 is 13 amino acids. Between the trimmed V and J ends, which lost 1 base and 3 bases, there was a span of 4 bases. Profiling relied on immunoSEQ multiplex PCR, and the TCRdb table lists in-frame clones only, not all of them. The data show 150,000 to 200,000 clones, with approximately 90% seen just once and around 0.98% held by the top ten. The source of the sample is a study of T cell responses to AZD1222 COVID-19 vaccine. The study, taken as a whole, reports: CD4 TCRs associated with vaccination spanned spike, dominating at 160-218 and 743-854.

The V gene is TRBV12-3 or TRBV12-4, the J gene TRBJ1-3; no firm D call. The source of this sequence is an adult who received the AZD1222 COVID-19 vaccine. Material: peripheral blood, obtained 28 days after the second AZD1222 dose. The CDR3 coding sequence is TGTGCCAGCAGTTTAGGGGGTGGAAACACCATATATTTT. Its translation: CASSLGGGNTIYF.